This record covers a single T cell receptor (beta chain). Its antigen remains unidentified. The germline gene is not matched at one end of the junction; a read error may be the cause. The PCR used 60 Vbeta and 13 Jbeta primers. TCRdb keeps only in-frame clones here, not all; method: immunoSEQ multiplex PCR. The sample comprises about 130,000 clones, 65% to 75% of which are singletons, and about 4% rests with the top ten. The entry originates in a study of cytomegalovirus exposure and HLA in healthy donors. Study findings and constraints: Looking again later, the authors saw that most CMV-associated TCR beta chains seemed HLA-restricted.

This CDR3 has 16 amino acids. CDR1 is SEHNR and CDR2 is FQNEAQ in the germline V gene (reference sequence). The sequencing input was PBMCs. The clonotype comes from a woman between 50 and 59 years old in good health and CMV-seropositive. The genes are TRBV7-9 and TRBJ2-3; the match to TRBD1 covers 8 bases. The CDR3 DNA sequence: TGTTCCAGCAGCGATCCCCGGGACAGGATTACAGATACGCAGTATTTT. Translation: CSSSDPRDRITDTQYF.